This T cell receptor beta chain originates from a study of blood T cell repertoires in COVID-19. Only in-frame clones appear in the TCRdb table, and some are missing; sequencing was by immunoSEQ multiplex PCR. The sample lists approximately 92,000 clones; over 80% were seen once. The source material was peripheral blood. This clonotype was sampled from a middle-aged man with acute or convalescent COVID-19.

The CDR3 coding sequence is TGTGCCAGCAGCGTAGAATCAGGGCGTGGTGGAGGGTCCTACGAGCAGTACTTC. It translates to CASSVESGRGGGSYEQYF. The chain has TRBV9 and TRBJ2-7; possible D gene TRBD2, 6 bases. V lost 0 bases and J lost 1, with 20 bases in between. Germline values: CDR1 SGDLS, CDR2 YYNGEE. The CDR3 covers 18 residues.